This TCR beta chain was identified during a study of CD8 T cells in ankylosing spondylitis. Study-wide findings and caveats: The disease-linked clones had a CD8+ phenotype and low blood frequencies. It was reported that disease-linked clones were significantly enriched in matched ankylosing spondylitis synovial fluid. Seven to nine highly homologous variants made up a TCR beta motif, and this motif appeared characteristic of ankylosing spondylitis blood.

TCRdb analysed the 5' RACE reads with MiXCR anew, one entry per CDR3 protein. This sample yields about 500,000 distinct CDR3 sequences, of which 12% are seen a single time; approximately 6.3% belongs to the top ten. Germline V gene lookup returns CDR1 DFQATT and CDR2 SNEGSKA (reference sequence). This CDR3 has 14 residues. Trimming shortened V by 0 bases and J by 4 bases, and 12 bases separated the two germline ends. A word on this clonotype: Its antigen remains unknown.

The clonotype originates from a male donor with ankylosing spondylitis. Sequenced material: blood, either unsorted or a sorted T cell fraction (not recorded which). The chain recombines TRBV20-1 with TRBJ2-5, with D perhaps given as TRBD1 or TRBD2 (5 bases each). This CDR3 reads CSARDWGFPETQYF. For the CDR3, the DNA is TGCAGTGCTAGAGATTGGGGGTTTCCAGAGACCCAGTACTTC.